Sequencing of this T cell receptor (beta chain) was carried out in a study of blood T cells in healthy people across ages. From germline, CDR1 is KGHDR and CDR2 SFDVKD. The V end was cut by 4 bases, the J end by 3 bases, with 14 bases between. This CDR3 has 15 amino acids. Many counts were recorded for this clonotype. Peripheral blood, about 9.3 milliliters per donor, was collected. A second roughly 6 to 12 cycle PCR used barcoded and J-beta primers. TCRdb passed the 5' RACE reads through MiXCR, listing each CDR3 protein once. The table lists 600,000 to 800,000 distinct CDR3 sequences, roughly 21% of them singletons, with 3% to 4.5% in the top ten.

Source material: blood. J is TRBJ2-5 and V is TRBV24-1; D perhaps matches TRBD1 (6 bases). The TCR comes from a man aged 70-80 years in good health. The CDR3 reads CATSDLLGGKETQYF. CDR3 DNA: TGTGCCACCAGTGACCTTTTAGGGGGTAAAGAGACCCAGTACTTC.